A single sample gave rise to the 22 T cell receptor beta chains below, sequenced in a study of T cells after yellow fever vaccination. TCRdb ran MiXCR on the 5' RACE reads and lists one entry per CDR3 protein. This table holds 250,000 to 350,000 distinct CDR3 sequences, approximately 7% found once. Sequencing was performed on PBMCs, taken approximately 47 days after the first yellow fever vaccination. All receptors come from a man younger than 30 who received the YFV17D yellow fever vaccine.

The chain combines TRBV2 with TRBJ1-5, with 11 bases lining up with TRBD1. After removal of 3 bases from V and 6 bases from J, the junction contained 4 bases not matched to a gene. Germline CDR1 and CDR2: SNHLY and FYNNEI. The CDR3 extends over 15 amino acids. The CDR3 sequence is CASSDGTGGGQPQHF. CDR3 sequence (DNA): TGTGCCAGCAGTGATGGGACAGGGGGAGGTCAGCCCCAGCATTTT.

This clonotype was seen at least ten times. This chain links TRBV7-2 with TRBJ1-2; D is ambiguous. CDR1 SGHTA and CDR2 FQGNSA come from the germline V gene. The CDR3 runs to 14 residues. V lost 6 bases, J lost 2 bases, and 13 bases lay in between. The CDR3 sequence is CASSENEGNYGYTF. For the CDR3, the DNA is TGTGCCAGCAGTGAAAATGAAGGGAACTATGGCTACACCTTC.

This rearrangement joins TRBV10-3 to TRBJ2-6; D is unclear. V lost 5 bases and J lost 0, with 5 bases in between. The CDR3 runs 14 residues. The V gene's germline CDR1 is ENHRY and CDR2 SYGVKD. The CDR3 is CAISLGSGANVLTF. The CDR3 bases are TGTGCCATCAGTTTGGGCTCTGGGGCCAACGTCCTGACTTTC.

The genes are TRBV7-2 and TRBJ2-7, with 9 bases matching TRBD2. The CDR3 consists of 15 residues. CDR1 is SGHTA and CDR2 is FQGNSA in the germline V gene. V lost 2 bases to trimming and J lost 6 bases; unmatched junction nucleotides: 8. As DNA, the CDR3 is TGTGCCAGCAGCTTATCGATGGGACTAGCTGCCGAGCAGTACTTC. As protein: CASSLSMGLAAEQYF.

This clonotype was observed at least ten times. The CDR3 nucleotides are TGTGCCAGCAGCTTATCCTACCAAGAGACCCAGTACTTC. Protein: CASSLSYQETQYF. The chain uses TRBV7-2 and TRBJ2-5; the D is unclear. Per the germline V gene, CDR1 is SGHTA and CDR2 is FQGNSA. CDR3 size: 13 residues. V was shortened by 2 bases and J by 0 bases, with 4 bases between the two germline ends. Based on the CDR3 plus reference TRBV7-2 and TRBJ2-5, the full variable domain is GAGVSQSPSNKVTEKGKDVELRCDPISGHTALYWYRQSLGQGLEFLIYFQGNSAPDKSGLPSDRFSAERTGGSVSTLTIQRTQQEDSAVYLCASSLSYQETQYFGPGTRLLVL.

This clonotype came up many times. The chain combines TRBV6-4 with TRBJ1-1; TRBD1 matches at 9 bases. The CDR3 spans 19 residues. Germline CDR1 MRHNA, CDR2 SNTAGT. Trimming cost V 6 bases and J 3 bases; bases outside gene matches: 20. CDR3 nucleotide sequence: TGTGCCAGCAGCCGAGGGGGAATCGGGACAGGGTGGGGAGACACTGAAGCTTTCTTT. As protein: CASSRGGIGTGWGDTEAFF.

J is TRBJ2-5 and V is TRBV5-1; D may be TRBD1 (6 bases). Germline CDR1 is SGHRS and CDR2 is YFSETQ. Trimming cost V 1 base and J 1 base, with 8 bases left between them. CDR3 size: 14 residues. DNA of the CDR3: TGCGCCAGCAGCTTGACAGGGCCCCAAGAGACCCAGTACTTC. Its protein is CASSLTGPQETQYF.

This clonotype was seen more than once but under ten times. V usage is TRBV10-3 and J usage is TRBJ2-7; 11 bases map to TRBD1. The CDR3 contains 12 residues. V lost 9 bases to trimming and J lost 6 bases; unmatched junction nucleotides: 4. The germline V gene encodes CDR1 ENHRY and CDR2 SYGVKD. The CDR3 protein is CAIGQGAGEQYV. CDR3 DNA: TGTGCCATTGGACAGGGGGCAGGCGAGCAGTACGTC.

In this sample, this clonotype turned up many times. This rearrangement joins TRBV21-1 to TRBJ2-1; whether TRBD2, the table's D call, matches the DNA was not checked. TRBV21-1 is reported as a pseudogene. This CDR3 spans 15 amino acids. The chain's CDR3 is CASSKGGGRYNEQFF. DNA for the CDR3: TGTGCCAGCAGCAAAGGCGGGGGGAGATACAATGAGCAGTTCTTC.

Only a few counts were recorded for this clonotype. The chain joins TRBV27 to TRBJ1-1; unclear D gene. The length of the CDR3 is 18 residues. Between the trimmed V and J ends, which lost 8 bases and 1 base, there was a span of 26 bases. Germline CDR1 reads MNHEY; CDR2 reads SMNVEV (reference sequence). The CDR3 region has the DNA TGTGCCAGCCAGAGGACGGGGAGGGCTCGGGTGGAGAACACTGAAGCTTTCTTT. Amino acid sequence: CASQRTGRARVENTEAFF.

There are a few counts of this clonotype. This chain connects TRBV20-1 to TRBJ2-1; 12 bases are shared with TRBD2. Unmatched junction bases numbered 12, after V lost 3 bases and J lost 9 bases. The CDR3 is made up of 16 amino acids. In germline, CDR1 is DFQATT, CDR2 SNEGSKA (reference sequence). CDR3 sequence reads: CSASSSGGGVRSEQFF. In DNA, the CDR3 is TGCAGTGCTAGCTCTAGCGGGGGGGGAGTGCGCAGTGAGCAGTTCTTC.

A few counts support this clonotype. The chain links TRBV3-1 to TRBJ2-1; D remains unclear. The V gene lost 3 bases and the J gene lost 10 bases, with 13 bases spanning the gap. Germline CDR1 and CDR2: LGHDT and YNNKEL (reference sequence). This CDR3 has 13 residues. CDR3 bases: TGTGCCAGCAGCCACGATAGAGGTAGCGAGCAGTTCTTC. Translated, it gives CASSHDRGSEQFF.

The sample holds many counts of this clonotype. This chain links TRBV18 with TRBJ2-7; 9 nucleotides align to TRBD1. The CDR3 sequence is 14 residues long. Germline CDR1 is KGHSH and CDR2 is LQKENI. V gave up 4 bases and J gave up 6 bases; unmatched junction bases: 7. The CDR3 coding sequence is TGTGCCAGCTCACAAATGGACAGGGGAGGCGAGCAGTACGTC. Its protein is CASSQMDRGGEQYV.

This clonotype was counted ten times or more. The chain has TRBV7-9 and TRBJ2-5; D not certain. V lost 1 base and J lost 0, with 9 bases in between. The CDR3 extends over 15 amino acids. Germline assignment: CDR1 SEHNR and CDR2 FQNEAQ (reference sequence). This CDR3 is CASSLDMQYQETQYF. For the CDR3, the DNA is TGTGCCAGCAGCTTAGACATGCAGTACCAAGAGACCCAGTACTTC.

This clonotype was seen more than once but under ten times. One end of the junction is discordant with germline, which a read error may explain. V and J are TRBV4-3 and TRBJ1-1; 10 bases agree with TRBD1. The CDR3 loop spans 14 amino acids. Germline loops: CDR1 LGHNA, CDR2 YSLEER. As DNA, the CDR3 is TGCGCCAGCAGCCTACCGGGACAGGGGACTGGAGCTTTCTTT. Translating gives CASSLPGQGTGAFF.

In this sample, this clonotype turned up a few times. The rearrangement uses TRBV12-3 or TRBV12-4 and TRBJ2-5; D is perhaps TRBD1 (5 bases). The CDR3 totals 15 residues. Trimming took 7 bases from V and 5 from J, leaving 20 bases between them. The CDR3 here is CASNRARQPRETQYF. The CDR3 nucleotides are TGTGCCAGCAACCGCGCCCGACAGCCCAGGGAGACCCAGTACTTC.

Only a few counts were recorded for this clonotype. At one boundary the junction diverges from the germline segment, which might be a read error. The CDR3 DNA reads as TGTGCCAGCAGGCTCTATAATTCACCCCTCCATTTT. Residues: CASRLYNSPLHF. This chain joins TRBV28 and TRBJ1-6; D ambiguous. The germline CDR1 and CDR2 sequences are MDHEN and SYDVKM. The CDR3 spans 12 residues. Based on the CDR3 plus reference TRBV28 and TRBJ1-6, the full variable domain is DVKVTQSSRYLVKRTGEKVFLECVQDMDHENMFWYRQDPGLGLRLIYFSYDVKMKEKGDIPEGYSVSREKKERFSLILESASTNQTSMYLCASRLYNSPLHFGNGTRLTVT.

This clonotype appeared a few times. V gene TRBV7-9 combines with J gene TRBJ2-1, with 10 bases that match TRBD2. Germline loops: CDR1 SEHNR, CDR2 FQNEAQ (reference sequence). CDR3 length equals 16 residues. Unmatched junction bases numbered 10, after V lost 3 bases and J lost 8 bases. The CDR3 nucleotides are TGTGCCAGCAGCTTTGGAAAAGCGGGGGGGCCCCATGAGCAGTTCTTC. Amino acid sequence: CASSFGKAGGPHEQFF.

This clonotype appeared a few times. This chain connects TRBV4-1 to TRBJ2-7; 9 positions agree with TRBD1. CDR1 and CDR2 from the germline V gene are MGHRA and YSYEKL. CDR3 length: 17 residues. The V segment lost 3 bases and the J segment 4 bases; nucleotides outside the gene matches: 13. The CDR3 here is CASSQSLRQGVGYEQYF. Written as DNA, the CDR3 is TGCGCCAGCAGCCAGAGTTTGAGACAGGGGGTGGGGTACGAGCAGTACTTC.

This clonotype was seen only a few times. The CDR3 loop is CASALAGGLPSTDTQYF. The CDR3 bases are TGCGCCAGCGCCCTAGCGGGGGGCCTTCCTAGCACAGATACGCAGTATTTT. The rearrangement joins TRBV5-1 to TRBJ2-3; TRBD2 agrees at 11 bases. The CDR3 sequence is 17 residues long. The germline V gene encodes CDR1 SGHRS and CDR2 YFSETQ. V shed 7 bases, J shed 0 bases, and the junction held 10 bases outside the gene matches.

The J gene is TRBJ1-4, the V gene TRBV18; D possibly corresponds to TRBD1 (6 bases). Trimming cost V 5 bases and J 3 bases, with 22 bases left between them. The CDR3 contains 18 residues. Germline-derived CDR1 and CDR2 are KGHSH and LQKENI. DNA for the CDR3: TGTGCCAGCTCAGCCGACAGGCTCGGTGTTCAAGCTAATGAAAAACTGTTTTTT. Amino acids: CASSADRLGVQANEKLFF.

The CDR3 spells CASSEWRRTDTQYF. CDR3 nucleotides: TGCGCCAGCAGTGAGTGGCGGAGAACAGATACGCAGTATTTT. The V and J genes are TRBV10-1 and TRBJ2-3, with D hard to call. Germline V CDR1 and CDR2: WNHNN, SYGVQD (reference sequence). V lost 1 base to trimming and J lost 3 bases, with 8 bases between them. This CDR3 has 14 residues.